Below, 14 T cell receptor beta chains from the same sample are listed, as sequenced in a study of blood T cell repertoires in COVID-19 (dated by TCRdb to 2019 to 2021). The library was generated by the immunoSEQ multiplex PCR assay. TCRdb took over this immuneACCESS table, retaining in-frame rearrangements with V and J assigned. Such tables are incomplete; in checked studies, under half of the missing clones stem from an unresolved V gene, and the remainder is unexplained. Here the sample has 220,000 or so clones; roughly 84% occur a single time. The ten largest clones capture roughly 5% of the sample. The sequenced sample was peripheral blood. Receptors originate from an older woman who had recovered from COVID-19.

The chain is built from TRBV6-5 and TRBJ1-6; 7 bases are shared with TRBD1. There are 15 residues in the CDR3. CDR1 is MNHEY, CDR2 SVGAGI, per germline. The V and J ends lost 4 bases and 3 bases, in that order; junction bases with no gene match: 3. Here the CDR3 DNA reads TGTGCCAGCAGTTCGACAGGGATCTATAATTCACCCCTCCACTTT. Its translation: CASSSTGIYNSPLHF.

This chain uses TRBV5-1 with TRBJ1-2; 7 nucleotides match TRBD1. Germline loops: CDR1 SGHRS, CDR2 YFSETQ. Trimming at V came to 3 bases and at J to 6 bases, leaving 11 bases not matched to a gene. The CDR3 loop spans 15 amino acids. In DNA, the CDR3 is TGCGCCAGCAGCTCTAACCGACAGGGCAGCCATGGCTACACCTTC. Amino acids: CASSSNRQGSHGYTF.

The chain employs TRBV5-1 and TRBJ2-7; 12 nucleotides match TRBD2. Germline V lookup: CDR1 SGHRS, CDR2 YFSETQ. V was pared by 3 bases and J by 3 bases, with 7 bases of the junction left unmatched. The length of the CDR3 is 16 residues. The CDR3 sequence: CASSSRTSGVFYEQYF. DNA of the CDR3: TGCGCCAGCAGCTCAAGGACTAGCGGGGTTTTCTACGAGCAGTACTTC. Based on the CDR3 plus reference TRBV5-1 and TRBJ2-7, the full variable domain is KAGVTQTPRYLIKTRGQQVTLSCSPISGHRSVSWYQQTPGQGLQFLFEYFSETQRNKGNFPGRFSGRQFSNSRSEMNVSTLELGDSALYLCASSSRTSGVFYEQYFGPGTRLTVT.

This rearrangement joins TRBV19 to TRBJ1-2; 8 bases match TRBD1. Germline loops: CDR1 LNHDA, CDR2 SQIVND (reference sequence). V was clipped by 0 bases and J by 7 bases; unmatched bases: 10. The CDR3 consists of 16 residues. The CDR3 here is CASSIDGIGRGPGYTF. The CDR3 bases are TGTGCCAGTAGTATAGATGGGATCGGCAGGGGGCCTGGCTACACCTTC.

The rearrangement joins TRBV3-1 (or the pseudogene TRBV3-2) to TRBJ2-7, with 9 bases lining up with TRBD2. With V trimmed by 1 base and J by 2 bases, 3 bases remained unmatched. CDR3 length equals 15 residues. CDR1 is LGHDT and CDR2 is YNNKEL in the germline V gene (reference sequence). CDR3 in DNA: TGTGCCAGCAGCCAAGTCCTAGCGGGGCCCTACGAGCAGTACTTC. Encoded protein: CASSQVLAGPYEQYF.

The genes are TRBV30 and TRBJ2-7; D unresolved. The CDR3 sequence is 14 residues long. V lost 2 bases to trimming and J lost 4 bases, with 15 bases between them. Germline V gene lookup returns CDR1 GTSNPN and CDR2 SVGIG (reference sequence). CDR3: CAWSLRSSYYEQYF. The CDR3 nucleotides are TGTGCCTGGAGTCTACGAAGCTCCTATTACGAGCAGTACTTC.

V usage is TRBV3-1 (or the pseudogene TRBV3-2) and J usage is TRBJ2-5; maybe TRBD2 (6 bases). CDR1 LGHDT and CDR2 YNNKEL come from the germline V gene (reference sequence). The ends were cut back, 4 bases at V and 7 bases at J, with 13 bases in the middle. This CDR3 region has 13 residues. DNA of the CDR3: TGTGCCAGCAGCCCGGGAGTAGAAGGGACCCAGTACTTC. This codes for CASSPGVEGTQYF.

The V and J genes are TRBV6-2 or TRBV6-3 and TRBJ2-7; 7 nucleotides align to TRBD1. Germline V CDR1 and CDR2: MNHEY, SVGEGT. Trimming removed 2 bases from V and 3 bases from J; junction bases left unmatched: 13. CDR3 size: 17 residues. The CDR3 loop reads CASSYGPGTEDLYEQYF. The CDR3 DNA reads as TGTGCCAGCAGTTACGGCCCCGGGACAGAAGATCTCTACGAGCAGTACTTC.

The rearrangement links TRBV11-3 to TRBJ2-2; TRBD2 agrees at 13 bases. This CDR3 is built from 18 residues. The V and J ends lost 3 bases and 5 bases, in that order; junction bases with no gene match: 9. Germline CDR1 reads SGHNT; CDR2 reads YENEEA. CDR3 bases: TGTGCCAGCAGCTTCCGCACTAGCGGGGGGGATGGTACCGGGGAGCTGTTTTTT. Protein sequence: CASSFRTSGGDGTGELFF.

The chain links TRBV5-1 to TRBJ2-7; TRBD1 matches at 9 bases. Trimming took 1 base from V and 1 from J; bases not matched to a gene: 9. The germline V gene encodes CDR1 SGHRS and CDR2 YFSETQ. The CDR3 runs 17 residues. In DNA, the CDR3 is TGCGCCAGCAGCTTGACCCCCGGGACAGGGAGTTCCTACGAGCAGTACTTC. It translates to CASSLTPGTGSSYEQYF.

The gene calls are TRBV9 and TRBJ2-7, with D possibly TRBD1 on 5 matching bases. Germline V lookup: CDR1 SGDLS, CDR2 YYNGEE. Trimming shortened V by 0 bases and J by 2 bases, and 12 bases separated the two germline ends. The length of the CDR3 is 15 residues. CDR3 in amino acids: CASSVGQGRPYEQYF. For the CDR3, the DNA is TGTGCCAGCAGCGTAGGTCAGGGTAGGCCCTACGAGCAGTACTTC.

The V call is TRBV30, the J call TRBJ2-7, with 8 bases matching TRBD1. The CDR3 runs 16 residues. Germline CDR1 GTSNPN, CDR2 SVGIG (reference sequence). V dropped 2 bases and J dropped 0; count of bases not matched to a gene: 9. The CDR3 nucleotides are TGTGCCTGGAGTACCTCTCGGACAGGGCCCTCCTACGAGCAGTACTTC. As protein: CAWSTSRTGPSYEQYF.

J is TRBJ2-5 and V is TRBV15; 11 nucleotides align to TRBD2. The germline V gene has CDR1 LNHNV and CDR2 YYDKDF (reference sequence). The CDR3 totals 19 residues. After removal of 0 bases from V and 2 bases from J, the junction contained 11 bases not matched to a gene. The CDR3 sequence is CATSRDGSRLAGGQETQYF. DNA of the CDR3: TGTGCCACCAGCAGAGATGGGTCGAGGCTAGCGGGGGGACAAGAGACCCAGTACTTC.

The chain couples TRBV5-4 to TRBJ1-3; 8 bases are shared with TRBD1. This CDR3 has 15 amino acids. The germline V gene has CDR1 SGHNT and CDR2 YYREEE (reference sequence). Trimming removed 9 bases from V and 0 bases from J; junction bases left unmatched: 8. The CDR3 DNA is TGTGCCATCAAAGACAGGGGAGGCTCTGGAAACACCATATATTTT. Amino acids: CAIKDRGGSGNTIYF.